The 6 T cell receptor beta chains presented below share a single source sample, sequenced in a study of identical twins. TCRdb reprocessed the 5' RACE reads with MiXCR, giving one entry per CDR3 protein. The sample shows some 250,000 distinct CDR3 sequences, about 12% of them seen only once. The same data also went into a second study, on yellow fever vaccine responses in identical twins.

Sequenced material: memory (CD45RO+) T cells sorted from blood. The source of these receptors is a woman aged 18-29 years in good health.

The chain has TRBV2 and TRBJ2-3; TRBD1 might be the D (6 bases). Germline loops: CDR1 SNHLY, CDR2 FYNNEI. CDR3 length: 15 residues. Between the trimmed V and J ends, which lost 5 bases and 0 bases, there was a span of 12 bases. The CDR3 nucleotides read TGTGCCAGCAGTCCACAGGGCTTTAGCACAGATACGCAGTATTTT. Translating it yields CASSPQGFSTDTQYF.

This clonotype occurred a few times. The genes are TRBV12-3 or TRBV12-4 and TRBJ1-2, with a possible D match to TRBD1 (5 bases). CDR3 length equals 13 residues. The V end lost 7 bases, the J end lost 8 bases, and 17 bases lay between the germline ends. The CDR3 is CASTPPRVGGYTF. CDR3 nucleotide sequence: TGTGCCAGCACCCCGCCCAGGGTTGGAGGCTACACCTTC.

This clonotype came up many times. The chain links TRBV2 to TRBJ2-2; a possible D gene is TRBD1 (5 bases). Germline lookup yields CDR1 SNHLY and CDR2 FYNNEI. CDR3 size: 13 residues. Trimming cost V 9 bases and J 1 base, with 9 bases left between them. In DNA form, the CDR3 reads TGTGCCAGTAAGACAGAGAACACCGGGGAGCTGTTTTTT. It specifies CASKTENTGELFF.

This clonotype has just a few counts. The genes are TRBV5-1 and TRBJ2-7; the D gene is possibly TRBD2 (6 bases). Germline V CDR1 and CDR2: SGHRS, YFSETQ. Trimming pared 0 bases from V and 4 bases from J, leaving 11 bases between. There are 14 residues in the CDR3. The CDR3 bases are TGCGCCAGCAGCTTGGGTCATAGCGGATACGAGCAGTACTTC. It codes for CASSLGHSGYEQYF.

This clonotype was counted between two and nine times. The V call is TRBV18, the J call TRBJ2-7; D might be TRBD1 or TRBD2, each matching 5 bases. The CDR3 runs 14 residues. The V gene's germline CDR1 is KGHSH and CDR2 LQKENI. V lost 2 bases to trimming and J lost 9 bases, with 17 bases between them. This chain's CDR3 is CASSPSPGPEGQYF. The CDR3 nucleotides are TGTGCCAGCTCACCATCACCAGGGCCCGAGGGGCAGTACTTC. The full variable domain, rest sourced from reference TRBV18 and TRBJ2-7, is NAGVMQNPRHLVRRRGQEARLRCSPMKGHSHVYWYRQLPEEGLKFMVYLQKENIIDESGMPKERFSAEFPKEGPSILRIQQVVRGDSAAYFCASSPSPGPEGQYFGPGTRLTVT.

This clonotype has a count of ten or more. The genes are TRBV5-1 and TRBJ2-2, with unresolved D. Between the trimmed V and J ends, which lost 4 bases and 7 bases, there was a span of 17 bases. Germline CDR1 is SGHRS and CDR2 is YFSETQ. The CDR3 consists of 15 residues. The CDR3 DNA follows: TGCGCCAGCAGCGTGGCTACCAAACATGGCGGGGAGCTGTTTTTT. It translates to CASSVATKHGGELFF.